These 12 T cell receptor beta chains were sequenced from one sample in a study of shared clonotypes between healthy human individuals. Using immunoSEQ multiplex PCR, the repertoire was profiled, and TCRdb retains in-frame clones only, with some absent. The sample consists of over a million clones, more than 60% of them appearing once. Source material: memory CD4+ T cells sorted from blood. This sample's subset: CD45RA-negative fraction. These receptors all come from a man aged 18 to 30 in good health.

The chain carries TRBV19 and TRBJ1-2; D gene unclear. Looked up from germline, CDR1 is LNHDA and CDR2 is SQIVND (reference sequence). The germline V and J ends were trimmed by 5 bases and 0 bases, with 4 bases remaining between them. This CDR3 has 12 residues. The CDR3 sequence is CASSAANYGYTF. The CDR3 coding sequence is TGTGCCAGTAGTGCGGCTAACTATGGCTACACCTTC.

Concerning this clone: Other nucleotide sequences in the sample specify the same CDR3. This rearrangement joins TRBV5-1 to TRBJ2-5, with D hard to call. Germline V gene data show CDR1 as SGHRS and CDR2 as YFSETQ. V was clipped by 6 bases and J by 0 bases, with 6 bases between them. The CDR3 runs to 12 residues. As DNA, the CDR3 is TGCGCCAGCAACCGAAACCAAGAGACCCAGTACTTC. Translating it yields CASNRNQETQYF.

The J gene is TRBJ2-5, the V gene TRBV6-1, with a tentative D call TRBD1 (6 bases). The V end was cut by 5 bases, the J end by 1 base, with 11 bases between. The CDR3 has 14 residues. Per germline, CDR1 MNHNS and CDR2 SASEGT. The CDR3 bases are TGTGCCAGCAGTTCCCAGGGGTCCCAAGAGACCCAGTACTTC. It codes for CASSSQGSQETQYF.

The J gene is TRBJ2-7, the V gene TRBV9; 8 nucleotides line up with TRBD1. This CDR3 spans 14 amino acids. After removal of 4 bases from V and 2 bases from J, the junction contained 5 bases not matched to a gene. CDR1 is SGDLS and CDR2 is YYNGEE in the germline V gene. The CDR3 DNA reads as TGTGCCAGCAGCCTCAGGGGGCAACCCTACGAGCAGTACTTC. Its protein product is CASSLRGQPYEQYF.

The genes are TRBV25-1 and TRBJ2-2; 8 bases are a match to TRBD2. The CDR3 runs to 15 residues. Losses at the gene ends were 5 bases for V and 0 bases for J; bases not matched to a gene: 2. CDR1 and CDR2 (germline): MGHDK, SYGVNS. Here the CDR3 reads CASSTLAANTGELFF. DNA of the CDR3: TGTGCCAGCAGTACACTAGCGGCGAACACCGGGGAGCTGTTTTTT.

The chain couples TRBV21-1 to TRBJ1-1; the table's D call of TRBD1 was not tested on the DNA. TRBV21-1 is described as a pseudogene. The CDR3 totals 17 residues. The CDR3 DNA is TGTGCCAGCAGCAAACAGGCAAAACCTAAAATGAACACTGAAGCTTTCTTT. It translates to CASSKQAKPKMNTEAFF.

At least ten counts were recorded for this clone. The chain couples TRBV7-8 to TRBJ2-3, with 14 positions matching TRBD2. After removal of 8 bases from V and 6 bases from J, the junction contained 1 base not matched to a gene. CDR3 size: 13 residues. CDR1 and CDR2 from the germline V gene are SGHVS and FQNEAQ. The CDR3 here is CASRLAGGDTQYF. CDR3 DNA sequence: TGTGCCAGCCGACTAGCGGGAGGGGATACGCAGTATTTT.

This clone was seen only once. The chain uses TRBV7-8 and TRBJ2-7; 13 positions agree with TRBD2. Per germline, CDR1 SGHVS and CDR2 FQNEAQ. J was trimmed by 5 bases and V by 5 bases; bases with no gene match: 9. The CDR3 covers 16 residues. The CDR3 coding sequence is TGTGCCAGCAGCGCCCAGAGGGGACTAGCGGGAAACGAGCAGTACTTC. This gives the protein CASSAQRGLAGNEQYF. The full variable domain, rest sourced from reference TRBV7-8 and TRBJ2-7, is GAGVSQSPRYKVAKRGQDVALRCDPISGHVSLFWYQQALGQGPEFLTYFQNEAQLDKSGLPSDRFFAERPEGSVSTLKIQRTQQEDSAVYLCASSAQRGLAGNEQYFGPGTRLTVT.

This chain links TRBV11-3 with TRBJ2-1, with 11 bases that match TRBD2. The CDR3 contains 15 residues. Germline CDR1 SGHNT, CDR2 YENEEA. The trim removed 4 bases at V and 4 bases at J, leaving 3 bases unmatched. DNA of the CDR3: TGTGCCAGCAGCTACGGGACTAGCGGTTACAATGAGCAGTTCTTC. As protein: CASSYGTSGYNEQFF.

This chain uses TRBV5-6 with TRBJ2-2; 7 bases align to TRBD1. Germline CDR1 and CDR2: SGHDT and YYEEEE. V was clipped by 4 bases and J by 5 bases; unmatched bases: 14. The CDR3 has 17 residues. The CDR3 loop reads CASSVNDRELATGELFF. CDR3 nucleotides: TGTGCCAGCAGCGTAAACGACAGGGAACTTGCGACCGGGGAGCTGTTTTTT.

This clone was observed once. This sequence joins TRBV11-2 and TRBJ2-1, with 8 nucleotides matching TRBD2. The V gene end was trimmed by 1 base and the J gene end by 4 bases; junction bases not matched to a gene: 3. Germline CDR1 reads SGHAT; CDR2 reads FQNNGV. The CDR3 has 15 amino acids. CDR3 protein: CASSLAGGVYNEQFF. The CDR3 DNA sequence: TGTGCCAGCAGCTTAGCGGGGGGGGTATACAATGAGCAGTTCTTC.

The J gene is TRBJ2-1, the V gene TRBV2; 8 bases match TRBD1. CDR1 and CDR2 from the germline V gene are SNHLY and FYNNEI. The V and J ends lost 7 bases and 6 bases, in that order; junction bases with no gene match: 8. The CDR3 spans 14 residues. The CDR3 loop reads CASKLRQGLNEQFF. The CDR3 bases are TGTGCCAGCAAATTGCGACAGGGGCTCAATGAGCAGTTCTTC.